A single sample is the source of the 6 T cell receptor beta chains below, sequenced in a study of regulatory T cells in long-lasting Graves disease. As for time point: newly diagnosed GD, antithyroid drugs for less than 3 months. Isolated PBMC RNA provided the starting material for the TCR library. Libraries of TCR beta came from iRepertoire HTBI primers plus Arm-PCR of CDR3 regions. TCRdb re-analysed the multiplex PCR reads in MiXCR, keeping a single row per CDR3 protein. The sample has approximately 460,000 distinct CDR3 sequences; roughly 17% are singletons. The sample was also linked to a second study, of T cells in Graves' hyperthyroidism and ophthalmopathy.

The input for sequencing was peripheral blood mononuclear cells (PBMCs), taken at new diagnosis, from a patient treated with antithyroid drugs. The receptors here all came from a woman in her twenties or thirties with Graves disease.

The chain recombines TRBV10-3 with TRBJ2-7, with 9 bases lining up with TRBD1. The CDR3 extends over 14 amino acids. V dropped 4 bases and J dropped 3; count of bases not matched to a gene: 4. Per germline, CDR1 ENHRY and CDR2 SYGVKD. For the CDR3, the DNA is TGTGCCATCAGTGCCGGGACAGGGCTCTACGAGCAGTACTTC. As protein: CAISAGTGLYEQYF.

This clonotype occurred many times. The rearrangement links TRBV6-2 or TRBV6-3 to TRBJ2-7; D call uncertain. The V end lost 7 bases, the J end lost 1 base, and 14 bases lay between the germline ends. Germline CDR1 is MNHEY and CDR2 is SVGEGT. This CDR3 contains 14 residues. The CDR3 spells CASTFSGASYEQYF. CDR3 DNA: TGTGCCAGCACCTTTTCCGGAGCGTCCTACGAGCAGTACTTC.

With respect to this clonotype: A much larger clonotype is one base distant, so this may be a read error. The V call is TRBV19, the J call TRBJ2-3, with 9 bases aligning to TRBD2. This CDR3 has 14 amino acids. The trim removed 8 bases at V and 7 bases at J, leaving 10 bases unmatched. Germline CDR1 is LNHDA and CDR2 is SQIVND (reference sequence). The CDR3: CASSPREGWYTQYF. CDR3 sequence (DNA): TGTGCCAGTTCCCCGCGGGAGGGCTGGTATACGCAGTATTTT.

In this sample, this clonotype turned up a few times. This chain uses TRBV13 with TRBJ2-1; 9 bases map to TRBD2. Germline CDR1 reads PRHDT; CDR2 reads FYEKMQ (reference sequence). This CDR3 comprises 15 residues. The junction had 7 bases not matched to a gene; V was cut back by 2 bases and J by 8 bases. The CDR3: CASSLIGGRADEQFF. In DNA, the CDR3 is TGTGCCAGCAGCTTAATCGGCGGGAGGGCGGATGAGCAGTTCTTC.

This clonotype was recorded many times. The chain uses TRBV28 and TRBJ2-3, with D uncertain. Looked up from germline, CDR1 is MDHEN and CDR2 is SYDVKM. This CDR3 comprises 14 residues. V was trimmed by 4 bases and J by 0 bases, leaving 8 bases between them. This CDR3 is CASSSLRSTDTQYF. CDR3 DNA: TGTGCCAGCAGTTCTCTAAGAAGCACAGATACGCAGTATTTT.

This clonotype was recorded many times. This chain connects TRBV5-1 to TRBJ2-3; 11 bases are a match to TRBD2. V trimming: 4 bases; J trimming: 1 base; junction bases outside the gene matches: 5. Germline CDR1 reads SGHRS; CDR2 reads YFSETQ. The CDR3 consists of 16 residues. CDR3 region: CASSRGTSGGTDTQYF. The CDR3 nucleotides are TGCGCCAGCAGCCGCGGGACTAGCGGAGGCACAGATACGCAGTATTTT.